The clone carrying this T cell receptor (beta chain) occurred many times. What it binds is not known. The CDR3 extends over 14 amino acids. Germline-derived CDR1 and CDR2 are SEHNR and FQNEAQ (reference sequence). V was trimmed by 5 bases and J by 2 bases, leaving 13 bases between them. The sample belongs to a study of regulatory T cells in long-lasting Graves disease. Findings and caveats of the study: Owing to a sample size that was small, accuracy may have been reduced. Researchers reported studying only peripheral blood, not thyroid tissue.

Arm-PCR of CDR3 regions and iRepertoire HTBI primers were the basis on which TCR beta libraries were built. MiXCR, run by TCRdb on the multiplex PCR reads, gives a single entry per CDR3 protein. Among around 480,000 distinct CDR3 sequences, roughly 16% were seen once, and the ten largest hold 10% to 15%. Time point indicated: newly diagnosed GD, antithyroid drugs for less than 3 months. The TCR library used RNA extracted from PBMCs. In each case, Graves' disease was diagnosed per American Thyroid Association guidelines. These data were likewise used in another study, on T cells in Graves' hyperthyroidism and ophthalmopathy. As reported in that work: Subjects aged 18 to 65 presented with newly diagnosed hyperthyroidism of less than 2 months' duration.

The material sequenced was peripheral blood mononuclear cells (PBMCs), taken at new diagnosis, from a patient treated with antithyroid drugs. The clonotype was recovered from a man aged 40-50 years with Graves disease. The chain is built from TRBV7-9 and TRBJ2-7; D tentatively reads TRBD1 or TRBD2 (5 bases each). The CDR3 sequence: CASSKVRGAYEQYF. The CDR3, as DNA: TGTGCCAGCAGCAAGGTACGAGGGGCCTACGAGCAGTACTTC.